A single sample gave rise to the 27 T cell receptor beta chains below, sequenced in a study of blood T cell repertoires in COVID-19. Only in-frame clones appear in the TCRdb table, and some are missing; sequencing was by immunoSEQ multiplex PCR. This table holds roughly 61,000 clones, around nine tenths found once. What was sequenced was peripheral blood. These receptors all come from a man older than 75 with acute or convalescent COVID-19.

The chain carries TRBV3-1 (or the pseudogene TRBV3-2) and TRBJ2-7; TRBD1 aligns across 9 bases. Germline values: CDR1 LGHDT, CDR2 YNNKEL (reference sequence). The CDR3 length is 15 residues. V trimming: 3 bases; J trimming: 1 base; junction bases outside the gene matches: 4. The CDR3: CASSQAGTGSYEQYF. The DNA of the CDR3 is TGTGCCAGCAGCCAGGCCGGGACAGGGTCCTACGAGCAGTACTTC.

There are a few counts of this clone. This rearrangement joins TRBV12-2 to TRBJ2-4; the table's D call of TRBD1 was not tested on the DNA. TRBV12-2 counts as a pseudogene. This CDR3 has 15 residues. CDR3: CASRQGRVAKNIQYF. In DNA form, the CDR3 reads TGTGCAAGTCGCCAGGGGCGGGTAGCCAAAAACATTCAGTACTTC.

The chain combines TRBV5-1 with TRBJ1-6; D may be TRBD1 (6 bases). The germline V and J ends were trimmed by 2 bases and 5 bases, with 8 bases remaining between them. Germline CDR1 reads SGHRS; CDR2 reads YFSETQ. The CDR3 has 14 residues. CDR3 in DNA: TGCGCCAGCAGCTTACAGGGACATAATTCACCCCTCCACTTT. Amino acid sequence: CASSLQGHNSPLHF.

V and J are TRBV19 and TRBJ1-5; possibly TRBD1 for D (6 bases). The V end was cut by 7 bases, the J end by 3 bases, with 10 bases between. CDR3 length: 13 residues. Germline CDR1 is LNHDA and CDR2 is SQIVND (reference sequence). CDR3 in DNA: TGTGCCAGTATTGGACAGCTCAATCAGCCCCAGCATTTT. Amino acids: CASIGQLNQPQHF. Combining the CDR3 with reference TRBV19 and TRBJ1-5 gives the whole variable domain DGGITQSPKYLFRKEGQNVTLSCEQNLNHDAMYWYRQDPGQGLRLIYYSQIVNDFQKGDIAEGYSVSREKKESFPLTVTSAQKNPTAFYLCASIGQLNQPQHFGDGTRLSIL.

CDR3 DNA sequence: TGTGCCAGCAGTCCGACTCTCGGGACAGGGGCTGGAAACACCATATATTTT. Encoded protein: CASSPTLGTGAGNTIYF. V gene TRBV27 combines with J gene TRBJ1-3; 10 bases match TRBD1. In germline, CDR1 is MNHEY, CDR2 SMNVEV (reference sequence). Trimming cost V 5 bases and J 2 bases; bases outside gene matches: 9. CDR3 length equals 17 residues.

V usage is TRBV2 and J usage is TRBJ1-1; no definite D call. V was trimmed by 6 bases and J by 7 bases, leaving 12 bases between them. Germline V gene sequence: CDR1 SNHLY, CDR2 FYNNEI. CDR3 length equals 12 residues. CDR3 sequence reads: CASSPDTNEAFF. The CDR3 coding sequence is TGTGCCAGCAGCCCTGACACCAATGAAGCTTTCTTT.

V gene TRBV29-1 combines with J gene TRBJ1-2; possibly TRBD1 for D (6 bases). The V gene lost 0 bases and the J gene lost 2 bases, with 16 bases spanning the gap. This CDR3 has 16 residues. CDR1 is SQVTM, CDR2 ANQGSEA, per germline. In DNA form, the CDR3 reads TGCAGCGTTGAAGATCTTGGTCAGGGGAAAAACTATGGCTACACCTTC. This gives the protein CSVEDLGQGKNYGYTF.

V and J are TRBV2 and TRBJ2-3; the match to TRBD2 covers 9 bases. The CDR3 sequence is 15 residues long. V was pared by 3 bases and J by 4 bases, with 5 bases of the junction left unmatched. CDR1 SNHLY and CDR2 FYNNEI come from the germline V gene. DNA of the CDR3: TGTGCCAGCAGTGAGTGGCGGGGGGGCCCAGATACGCAGTATTTT. This sequence encodes CASSEWRGGPDTQYF.

This clone was seen a few times. The J gene is TRBJ2-1, the V gene TRBV20-1, with D maybe TRBD2 (6 bases). The germline CDR1 and CDR2 sequences are DFQATT and SNEGSKA (reference sequence). The V gene lost 5 bases and the J gene lost 4 bases, with 6 bases spanning the gap. This CDR3 comprises 11 residues. Here the CDR3 DNA reads TGCAGTGCTCGGGGGTACAATGAGCAGTTCTTC. Its translation: CSARGYNEQFF.

The chain links TRBV5-4 to TRBJ2-7; 8 bases are shared with TRBD1. J was trimmed by 1 base and V by 4 bases; bases with no gene match: 4. Germline lookup yields CDR1 SGHNT and CDR2 YYREEE (reference sequence). CDR3 length: 14 residues. This CDR3 is CASSPGQGSYEQYF. In nucleotides, the CDR3 is TGTGCCAGCAGCCCCGGACAGGGATCCTACGAGCAGTACTTC.

The J gene is TRBJ2-5, the V gene TRBV7-2; 7 bases agree with TRBD1. This CDR3 is 14 amino acids long. Germline V gene sequence: CDR1 SGHTA, CDR2 FQGNSA. With V trimmed by 1 base and J by 6 bases, 5 bases remained unmatched. The CDR3, as DNA: TGTGCCAGCAGCTTAGGGGCAGGGGGTCAGACCCAGTACTTC. Amino acid sequence: CASSLGAGGQTQYF.

This chain joins TRBV25-1 and TRBJ2-2, with 7 bases that match TRBD1. Germline lookup yields CDR1 MGHDK and CDR2 SYGVNS. V lost 6 bases to trimming and J lost 3 bases; unmatched junction nucleotides: 4. The CDR3 is made up of 14 amino acids. The CDR3 sequence is CASSRTGDTGELFF. DNA for the CDR3: TGTGCCAGCAGCCGGACAGGCGACACCGGGGAGCTGTTTTTT.

The chain combines TRBV19 with TRBJ2-3; a weak D match, TRBD2 (6 bases). Germline loops: CDR1 LNHDA, CDR2 SQIVND (reference sequence). V was trimmed by 7 bases and J by 4 bases, leaving 18 bases between them. The length of the CDR3 is 15 residues. Here the CDR3 reads CASTLAPGVADTQYF. The CDR3 nucleotides are TGTGCCAGTACCCTAGCACCGGGGGTAGCAGATACGCAGTATTTT.

The rearrangement uses TRBV27 and TRBJ2-2; D is uncertain. The V gene's germline CDR1 is MNHEY and CDR2 SMNVEV (reference sequence). This CDR3 spans 13 amino acids. V lost 4 bases and J lost 4, with 7 bases in between. The CDR3 protein is CASSSTFTGELFF. The CDR3 region has the DNA TGTGCCAGCAGTTCCACTTTCACCGGGGAGCTGTTTTTT.

The CDR3 DNA sequence: TGTGCCAGAAGCGCCCCACAGGGATACTATGGCTACACCTTC. This sequence encodes CARSAPQGYYGYTF. The chain recombines TRBV5-3 with TRBJ1-2; tentative D call: TRBD1 (6 bases). TRBV5-3 counts as an open reading frame of uncertain function. Trimming left V 4 bases short and J 3 bases short, with 13 bases between. The CDR3 covers 14 residues.

The chain recombines TRBV6-1 with TRBJ1-2, with TRBD1 matching over 8 bases. V lost 3 bases, J lost 0 bases, and 3 bases stayed unmatched. CDR1 and CDR2 from the germline V gene are MNHNS and SASEGT. The CDR3 has 15 residues. CDR3 DNA: TGTGCCAGCAGTGATTTCAGGGGGCCTAACTATGGCTACACCTTC. It is translated as CASSDFRGPNYGYTF.

V gene TRBV28 combines with J gene TRBJ1-3; maybe TRBD1 (6 bases). In germline, CDR1 is MDHEN, CDR2 SYDVKM. The CDR3 totals 16 residues. V was trimmed by 5 bases and J by 7 bases, leaving 21 bases between them. The CDR3 sequence: CASSRTGSGGFNTIYF. The CDR3 DNA sequence: TGTGCCAGCAGTCGTACAGGGAGCGGGGGTTTTAACACCATATATTTT.

The CDR3 sequence: CAISPNEQPQHF. In DNA form, the CDR3 reads TGTGCCATCAGTCCGAATGAGCAGCCCCAGCATTTT. The V and J genes are TRBV10-3 and TRBJ1-5, with D unresolved. CDR1 ENHRY and CDR2 SYGVKD come from the germline V gene. V was cut by 5 bases and J by 7 bases, with 9 bases left in between. This CDR3 contains 12 residues.

The chain employs TRBV25-1 and TRBJ1-1; a weak D match, TRBD1 (5 bases). Germline values: CDR1 MGHDK, CDR2 SYGVNS. The CDR3 is 12 residues long. V was cut by 4 bases and J by 11 bases, with 14 bases left in between. The CDR3: CASSGLREGAFF. The CDR3, as DNA: TGTGCCAGCAGTGGGTTGAGGGAGGGGGCTTTCTTT.

V usage is TRBV9 and J usage is TRBJ1-5; 11 nucleotides match TRBD1. The V gene end was trimmed by 4 bases and the J gene end by 4 bases; junction bases not matched to a gene: 7. The CDR3 has 16 residues. Looked up from germline, CDR1 is SGDLS and CDR2 is YYNGEE. The CDR3: CASSTQGQGVNQPQHF. The CDR3 DNA is TGTGCCAGCAGCACCCAGGGACAGGGGGTTAATCAGCCCCAGCATTTT.

The chain has TRBV19 and TRBJ1-4; TRBD1 matches at 11 bases. With 5 bases clipped from V and 4 bases from J, the junction kept 12 bases outside the gene matches. The CDR3 consists of 18 residues. CDR1 LNHDA and CDR2 SQIVND come from the germline V gene (reference sequence). The chain's CDR3 is CASSPLRDRGNGNEKLFF. The CDR3, as DNA: TGTGCCAGTAGTCCCCTCCGGGACAGGGGGAATGGTAATGAAAAACTGTTTTTT.

The chain's CDR3 is CASSPKTSGVPGANVLTF. The CDR3 DNA sequence: TGTGCCAGTAGTCCGAAGACTAGCGGGGTTCCTGGGGCCAACGTCCTGACTTTC. The chain recombines TRBV19 with TRBJ2-6, with 11 positions matching TRBD2. The CDR3 consists of 18 residues. Trimming at V came to 5 bases and at J to 2 bases, leaving 8 bases not matched to a gene. CDR1 is LNHDA and CDR2 is SQIVND in the germline V gene (reference sequence).

The chain combines TRBV30 with TRBJ2-5; 9 bases fit TRBD1. The J segment lost 7 bases and the V segment lost 2 bases, leaving 5 bases of the junction unmatched. The CDR3 contains 13 residues. CDR1 is GTSNPN, CDR2 SVGIG, per germline (reference sequence). The CDR3: CAWSPGQGRTQYF. CDR3 DNA sequence: TGTGCCTGGAGTCCCGGACAGGGGAGGACCCAGTACTTC.

The rearrangement uses TRBV11-3 and TRBJ2-5, with 8 nucleotides matching TRBD1. Losses at the gene ends were 4 bases for V and 3 bases for J; bases not matched to a gene: 7. There are 15 residues in the CDR3. Germline CDR1 reads SGHNT; CDR2 reads YENEEA. CDR3 in DNA: TGTGCCAGCAGCTCCGGGGACAGGCAAAAAGAGACCCAGTACTTC. Translated: CASSSGDRQKETQYF. Combining the CDR3 with reference TRBV11-3 and TRBJ2-5 gives the whole variable domain EAGVVQSPRYKIIEKKQPVAFWCNPISGHNTLYWYLQNLGQGPELLIRYENEEAVDDSQLPKDRFSAERLKGVDSTLKIQPAELGDSAVYLCASSSGDRQKETQYFGPGTRLLVL.

The chain combines TRBV30 with TRBJ2-7, with 7 bases aligning to TRBD1. Germline V gives CDR1 GTSNPN, CDR2 SVGIG (reference sequence). V was clipped by 5 bases and J by 1 base; unmatched bases: 11. The CDR3 covers 15 residues. The CDR3: CAWEPLGTASYEQYF. The CDR3 nucleotides are TGTGCCTGGGAACCCCTGGGGACAGCTTCCTACGAGCAGTACTTC.

The V and J genes are TRBV7-9 and TRBJ2-3, with D possibly matching TRBD1 (5 bases). V lost 4 bases and J 7 bases, leaving 12 bases between the germline ends. Germline V gene data show CDR1 as SEHNR and CDR2 as FQNEAQ (reference sequence). The CDR3 length is 13 residues. CDR3 coding DNA: TGTGCCAGCAGCTCGGACACCTCCCATACGCAGTATTTT. This encodes CASSSDTSHTQYF.

The CDR3: CASSANPQRTEAFF. CDR3 in DNA: TGTGCCAGCAGCGCCAACCCCCAGAGGACTGAAGCTTTCTTT. J is TRBJ1-1 and V is TRBV7-9; D is unresolved. The CDR3 extends over 14 amino acids. Germline CDR1 SEHNR, CDR2 FQNEAQ (reference sequence). The V and J ends lost 5 bases and 5 bases respectively, with 15 bases between them.